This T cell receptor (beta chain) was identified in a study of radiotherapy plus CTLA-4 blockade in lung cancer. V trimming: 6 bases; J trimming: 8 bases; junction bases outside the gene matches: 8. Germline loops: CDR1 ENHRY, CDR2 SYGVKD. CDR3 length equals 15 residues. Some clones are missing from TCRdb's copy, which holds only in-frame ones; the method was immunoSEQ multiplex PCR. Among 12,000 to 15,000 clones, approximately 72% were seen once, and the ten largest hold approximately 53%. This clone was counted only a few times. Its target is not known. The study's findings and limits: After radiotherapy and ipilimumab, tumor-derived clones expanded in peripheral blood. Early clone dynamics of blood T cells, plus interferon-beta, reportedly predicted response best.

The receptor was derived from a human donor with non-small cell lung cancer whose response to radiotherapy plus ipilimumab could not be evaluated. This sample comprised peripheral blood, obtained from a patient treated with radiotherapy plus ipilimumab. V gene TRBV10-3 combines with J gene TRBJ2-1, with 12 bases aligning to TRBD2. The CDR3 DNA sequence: TGTGCCATCAGCCGACTAGCGGGGGAGGGCGATGAGCAGTTCTTC. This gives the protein CAISRLAGEGDEQFF.